This T cell receptor (beta chain) was recovered during a study of T cell changes during pregnancy in multiple sclerosis. Germline CDR1 and CDR2: SEHNR and FQNEAQ (reference sequence). The V gene end was trimmed by 4 bases and the J gene end by 6 bases; junction bases not matched to a gene: 10. The CDR3 has 16 amino acids. Clones were read by immunoSEQ multiplex PCR, and TCRdb kept only the in-frame ones, dropping some. This sample yields around 70,000 clones, of which approximately 92% are seen a single time; about 2.2% belongs to the top ten. This rearrangement joins TRBV7-9 to TRBJ2-1; 9 bases are shared with TRBD2. This clonotype was obtained from a female donor with multiple sclerosis, enrolled in a pregnancy study. The material sequenced was peripheral blood, taken before pregnancy. The CDR3 is CASSSGGAGGSNEQFF. CDR3 nucleotide sequence: TGTGCCAGCAGCTCCGGGGGAGCGGGAGGTTCCAATGAGCAGTTCTTC. Full variable domain (missing parts from reference TRBV7-9 and TRBJ2-1): DTGVSQNPRHKITKRGQNVTFRCDPISEHNRLYWYRQTLGQGPEFLTYFQNEAQLEKSRLLSDRFSAERPKGSFSTLEIQRTEQGDSAMYLCASSSGGAGGSNEQFFGPGTRLTVL.